Following are 9 T cell receptor beta chains from one sample sequenced in a study of blood T cell repertoires in COVID-19. Sequencing used immunoSEQ multiplex PCR; TCRdb keeps in-frame clones, though not all of them. This table holds over 40,000 clones, 92% found once. The sample was peripheral blood. The receptors stem from a human donor in a cohort sampled during active COVID-19.

The CDR3 reads CASRTGGYEQYF. CDR3 sequence (DNA): TGTGCCAGCCGGACAGGGGGGTACGAGCAGTACTTC. V and J are TRBV6-5 and TRBJ2-7; 10 bases map to TRBD1. Losses at the gene ends were 8 bases for V and 4 bases for J; bases not matched to a gene: 2. The CDR3 has 12 residues. Germline-derived CDR1 and CDR2 are MNHEY and SVGAGI.

V usage is TRBV4-1 and J usage is TRBJ2-3, with TRBD2 as a possible D gene (5 bases). This CDR3 is built from 16 residues. The V gene lost 3 bases and the J gene lost 2 bases, with 15 bases spanning the gap. Germline V lookup: CDR1 MGHRA, CDR2 YSYEKL. CDR3 region: CASSHALRGSTDTQYF. CDR3 nucleotide sequence: TGCGCCAGCAGCCATGCCTTACGGGGATCCACAGATACGCAGTATTTT.

V usage is TRBV7-6 and J usage is TRBJ2-7; 8 nucleotides align to TRBD1. Unmatched junction bases numbered 5, after V lost 2 bases and J lost 2 bases. In germline, CDR1 is SGHVS, CDR2 FNYEAQ. The CDR3 contains 15 residues. CDR3 DNA sequence: TGTGCCAGCAGCTTATCGGGGACAGGTCCCTACGAGCAGTACTTC. Protein sequence: CASSLSGTGPYEQYF.

The V call is TRBV5-4, the J call TRBJ2-7, with 9 bases identical to TRBD1. The CDR3 has 15 residues. V shed 1 base, J shed 6 bases, and the junction held 8 bases outside the gene matches. CDR1 is SGHNT and CDR2 is YYREEE in the germline V gene (reference sequence). CDR3 sequence (DNA): TGTGCCAGCAGCTTGTTCATGGACAGGGGATCCGAGCAGTACTTC. The encoded protein is CASSLFMDRGSEQYF.

The chain is built from TRBV27 and TRBJ2-3; 15 bases agree with TRBD2. The V segment lost 3 bases and the J segment 8 bases; nucleotides outside the gene matches: 6. The CDR3 runs 16 residues. The germline CDR1 and CDR2 sequences are MNHEY and SMNVEV (reference sequence). The CDR3 DNA reads as TGTGCCAGCAGTTTCTATGGGACTAGCGGGGGGAGTACGCAGTATTTT. This encodes CASSFYGTSGGSTQYF.

The rearrangement uses TRBV9 and TRBJ1-1; D gene uncertain. Germline CDR1 SGDLS, CDR2 YYNGEE. The CDR3 length is 15 residues. The V gene lost 0 bases and the J gene lost 5 bases, with 14 bases spanning the gap. CDR3 protein: CASSVGPSGMTEAFF. The CDR3 DNA reads TGTGCCAGCAGCGTAGGACCCTCGGGGATGACTGAAGCTTTCTTT.

The V gene is TRBV7-9, the J gene TRBJ2-7; TRBD1 is a possible D gene (6 bases). The V and J ends lost 1 base and 5 bases respectively, with 9 bases between them. Germline V gene sequence: CDR1 SEHNR, CDR2 FQNEAQ (reference sequence). CDR3 length: 13 residues. The DNA of the CDR3 is TGTGCCAGCAGCTTAGGGACAGAGGACGAGCAGTACTTC. This codes for CASSLGTEDEQYF.

J is TRBJ2-5 and V is TRBV6-2 or TRBV6-3; 8 bases match TRBD2. The CDR3 has 13 residues. Unmatched junction bases numbered 5, after V lost 6 bases and J lost 5 bases. Germline V gene lookup returns CDR1 MNHEY and CDR2 SVGEGT. The CDR3 reads CASSPGLGETQYF. For the CDR3, the DNA is TGTGCCAGCAGCCCGGGACTAGGGGAGACCCAGTACTTC.

V is TRBV3-1 (or the pseudogene TRBV3-2) and J is TRBJ1-1; 7 nucleotides match TRBD1. Trimming removed 6 bases from V and 0 bases from J; junction bases left unmatched: 10. There are 16 residues in the CDR3. CDR1 LGHDT and CDR2 YNNKEL come from the germline V gene (reference sequence). CDR3 coding DNA: TGTGCCAGCAGTCGGGACAGACGATTCATGAACACTGAAGCTTTCTTT. It yields the protein CASSRDRRFMNTEAFF.